This T cell receptor beta chain was retrieved from a study of T cells in Graves' hyperthyroidism and ophthalmopathy. The CDR3 regions of TCR beta were amplified from RNA transcripts. During a first-round RT-PCR of the TCR CDR3, the HTBI primer set was used. TCRdb redid the calling of the multiplex PCR reads with MiXCR, one entry per CDR3 protein. The repertoire includes more than 500,000 distinct CDR3 sequences, about 16% of them detected once, and 25% to 30% sits in the top ten. Every diagnosis used clinical symptoms, serum thyroxine and TRAb, thyroid ultrasound and orbital computed tomography. The PBMCs studied were ones that came from about 10 ml fresh peripheral blood. Findings of the study overall: Ophthalmopathy was model-predicted a median roughly 6.3 months pre-onset.

With respect to this clonotype: Its antigen is not known.

Trimming stripped 4 bases from V and 5 bases from J, with 19 bases between. Germline V lookup: CDR1 GTSNPN, CDR2 SVGIG (reference sequence). This CDR3 has 15 residues. The rearrangement links TRBV30 to TRBJ2-3; a possible D gene is TRBD1 (5 bases). What was sequenced was blood. This TCR was recovered from a woman younger than 45 with Graves' ophthalmopathy. In DNA, the CDR3 is TGTGCCTGGAAGGGGCTCTCCAGGCTCAGAGATACGCAGTATTTT. Translation: CAWKGLSRLRDTQYF.